A selection of T cell receptor beta chains follows, all from one sample in a study of tumor-infiltrating lymphocytes in primary liver carcinoma. TCRdb recomputed calls from the multiplex PCR reads with MiXCR, one row per CDR3 protein. Of 95,000 to 100,000 distinct CDR3 sequences listed, around 66% are singletons. Sequenced input: liver tumor tissue from sampling region 2. These receptors all stem from a woman aged 60-70 years with primary liver carcinoma and hepatitis B virus infection. Each CDR3 is given with its conserved first and last residue. The order of the fields is V gene, J gene, clone size, CDR3 protein. The size field is filled for only some rows; it gives once, few, many or a size class.

TRBV5-4	TRBJ2-5	many	CASSLTRTSGSIETQYF
TRBV6-6	TRBJ2-2	.	CASSPTTSGNTWELFF
TRBV11-1	TRBJ2-3	once	CASSSRQREGESHF
TRBV11-1	TRBJ2-7	.	CAGSWGGTRTHQQYF
TRBV29-1	TRBJ2-3	.	CGVETGADTQYF
TRBV11-2	TRBJ1-2	.	CASILDPIRALRYGYTF
TRBV12-3/TRBV12-4	TRBJ1-4	many	CASSFKQGMAEKLFF
TRBV28	TRBJ2-6	.	CVSSLWTSGANVLTF
TRBV6-5	TRBJ2-6	many	CASRRFNLLSGANVLTF
TRBV6-2/TRBV6-3	TRBJ2-5	.	CASNYGPGQVQETQYF
TRBV11-2	TRBJ2-5	.	CPSSLVLGGQKTQYF
TRBV7-2	TRBJ2-3	.	CTSSPQPTSGRFSDAQYF
TRBV12-3/TRBV12-4	TRBJ2-2	once	CVSNVRKGGTGELFF
TRBV11-2	TRBJ2-5	.	CASSPPQRLAGGGGQYF
TRBV12-5	TRBJ2-3	.	CASGPGLAGSADTQYF
TRBV29-1	TRBJ1-2	few	CSVEERANYGYAF
TRBV5-1	TRBJ1-1	few	CASTPGAPLNTEAFF
TRBV7-9	TRBJ2-4	.	CASSLEAGQEGIQYF
TRBV11-2	TRBJ2-1	.	CVSNRDPNNEQLF
TRBV19	TRBJ2-2	once	CASKWTPNTGELFF
TRBV7-9	TRBJ2-7	.	CASSPGQGAYGQYF
TRBV6-1	TRBJ1-5	.	CVSSENRGNQPQHF
TRBV29-1	TRBJ1-1	.	CSGGDEEAFF
TRBV6-6	TRBJ1-2	.	CASNSGHYNYDYTF
TRBV12-3/TRBV12-4	TRBJ2-3	.	CASSYQYTDTQYF
TRBV11-2	TRBJ2-7	.	CASSLSSESSYEQCF
TRBV10-1	TRBJ2-3	many	CASSEPSGGTDTQYF
TRBV7-9	TRBJ2-3	few	CASSSLLPGQGRDTQYF
TRBV29-1	TRBJ2-3	.	CSARCEASGSTDTQYF
TRBV7-8	TRBJ1-2	once	CASSLDSPRGYTF
TRBV11-1	TRBJ2-3	.	CASSLRHRARESHF
TRBV11-2	TRBJ2-1	.	CAYSLDPGLAGQFF
TRBV5-1	TRBJ2-7	.	CASSLVLGLGAVQYF
TRBV11-2	TRBJ2-2	.	CASSPPQGSTGELFF
TRBV11-2	TRBJ2-3	.	CASNLRGLTYTSDTQYF
TRBV11-2	TRBJ2-7	.	CASSPPSGAIEQYF
TRBV29-1	TRBJ2-1	.	CNVYRGNEQFF
TRBV5-4	TRBJ1-2	many	CASSFSRQEGYTF
TRBV11-2	TRBJ2-1	once	CASSLTHGQGYRGGQFF
TRBV11-3	TRBJ2-7	.	CASSLTKGSYEQYF
TRBV11-2	TRBJ2-1	medium-sized	CASSPGGTLDEQFF
TRBV12-3/TRBV12-4	TRBJ1-2	.	CASRRGTDYGYAF
TRBV6-4	TRBJ2-2	many	CASSDSLAGPGELFF
TRBV11-2	TRBJ1-2	.	CASSRDSAIYGYTF
TRBV6-6	TRBJ2-4	.	CASIGRAGILAKNIQNF
TRBV11-3	TRBJ2-1	.	CAKSLGAQCRKEQFF
TRBV7-2	TRBJ1-2	.	CASSLDPTTGGYAF
TRBV29-1	TRBJ2-3	few	CSVMQGNTDTQYF
TRBV28	TRBJ1-2	few	CASLGGGGYGYTF
TRBV11-2	TRBJ2-1	few	CASSLVGRRFDEQLF
TRBV2	TRBJ2-7	many	CASKGEAGEQYF